These 8 T cell receptor beta chains originate from one sample sequenced in a study of cytomegalovirus exposure and HLA in healthy donors. Vbeta (60) and Jbeta (13) primers were used in the PCR. Libraries were prepared by immunoSEQ multiplex PCR; TCRdb keeps only in-frame clonotypes and omits some of them. The sample yields 98,000 or so clones, less than 85% seen once. The sequencing input was PBMCs. These receptors all come from a young woman in good health and CMV-seropositive.

The CDR3 reads CASSFGPQQGAILYSNQPQHF. The CDR3 DNA sequence: TGTGCCAGCAGTTTTGGCCCACAACAGGGGGCCATTTTATATAGCAATCAGCCCCAGCATTTT. The V gene is TRBV28, the J gene TRBJ1-5; 9 nucleotides line up with TRBD1. The germline V gene has CDR1 MDHEN and CDR2 SYDVKM. This CDR3 region has 21 residues. V lost 3 bases to trimming and J lost 0 bases; unmatched junction nucleotides: 18.

The V and J genes are TRBV27 and TRBJ2-7; D perhaps matches TRBD1 (5 bases). The V and J ends lost 0 bases and 4 bases respectively, with 10 bases between them. CDR1 and CDR2 (germline): MNHEY, SMNVEV (reference sequence). This CDR3 contains 14 residues. CDR3 protein: CASSLSRQGYEQYF. The CDR3 DNA reads as TGTGCCAGCAGTTTATCTCGCCAGGGATACGAGCAGTACTTC.

This chain uses TRBV30 with TRBJ2-7, with 8 bases lining up with TRBD1. This CDR3 is 16 amino acids long. The trim removed 3 bases at V and 1 base at J, leaving 11 bases unmatched. Germline V lookup: CDR1 GTSNPN, CDR2 SVGIG (reference sequence). CDR3: CAWSPKAGGKSYEQYF. In nucleotides, the CDR3 is TGTGCCTGGAGCCCGAAAGCAGGGGGCAAGTCCTACGAGCAGTACTTC.

The chain has TRBV7-9 and TRBJ2-3; 9 nucleotides line up with TRBD2. CDR1 and CDR2 from the germline V gene are SEHNR and FQNEAQ (reference sequence). V shed 1 base and J 0 bases; nucleotides not matched to a gene: 2. The CDR3 is 16 amino acids. The CDR3 protein is CASSLVTSGSTDTQYF. The CDR3, as DNA: TGTGCCAGCAGCTTAGTTACTAGCGGGAGCACAGATACGCAGTATTTT.

The rearrangement uses TRBV19 and TRBJ2-3; 8 positions agree with TRBD2. Germline V lookup: CDR1 LNHDA, CDR2 SQIVND (reference sequence). The V and J ends lost 3 bases and 0 bases, in that order; junction bases with no gene match: 5. The CDR3 has 16 residues. The CDR3 nucleotides read TGTGCCAGTAGTATTAGCCCTAGCGGGAGCACAGATACGCAGTATTTT. It is translated as CASSISPSGSTDTQYF.

V and J are TRBV10-3 and TRBJ1-3; D ambiguous. V was trimmed by 0 bases and J by 3 bases, leaving 9 bases between them. The CDR3 has 15 residues. Germline CDR1 ENHRY, CDR2 SYGVKD. The CDR3 sequence is CAISESVQNGNTIYF. DNA of the CDR3: TGTGCCATCAGTGAGTCCGTTCAGAATGGAAACACCATATATTTT.

This clone was seen a few times. This chain connects TRBV9 to TRBJ1-3; D remains unclear. Trimming stripped 0 bases from V and 0 bases from J, with 10 bases between. This CDR3 has 16 amino acids. CDR1 and CDR2 from the germline V gene are SGDLS and YYNGEE. The CDR3 loop reads CASSVGNAFSGNTIYF. The CDR3 DNA reads as TGTGCCAGCAGCGTAGGAAACGCGTTCTCTGGAAACACCATATATTTT.

This clone has just one count. The rearrangement uses TRBV13 and TRBJ1-2, with no clear D. The CDR3 has 13 amino acids. V was pared by 5 bases and J by 4 bases, with 11 bases between. Germline V gives CDR1 PRHDT, CDR2 FYEKMQ (reference sequence). The CDR3 nucleotides read TGTGCCAGCAGCCCTAGATCCAGCTATGGCTACACCTTC. It specifies CASSPRSSYGYTF.